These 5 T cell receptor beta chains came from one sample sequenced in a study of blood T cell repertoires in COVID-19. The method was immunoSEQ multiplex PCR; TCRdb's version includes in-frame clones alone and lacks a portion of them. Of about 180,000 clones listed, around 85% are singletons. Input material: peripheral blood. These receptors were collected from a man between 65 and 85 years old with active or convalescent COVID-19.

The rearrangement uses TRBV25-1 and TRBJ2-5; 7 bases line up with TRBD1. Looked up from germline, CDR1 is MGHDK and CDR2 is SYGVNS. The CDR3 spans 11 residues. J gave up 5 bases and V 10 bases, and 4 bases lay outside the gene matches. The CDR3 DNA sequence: TGTGCCAAAACGACAGGGGAGACCCAGTACTTC. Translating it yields CAKTTGETQYF.

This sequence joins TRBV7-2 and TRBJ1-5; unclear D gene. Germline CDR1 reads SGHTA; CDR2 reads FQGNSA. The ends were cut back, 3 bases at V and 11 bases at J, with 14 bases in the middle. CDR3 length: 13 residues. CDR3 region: CASSLSPGLAQHF. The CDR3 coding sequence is TGTGCCAGCAGCTTGAGCCCAGGACTGGCCCAGCATTTT.

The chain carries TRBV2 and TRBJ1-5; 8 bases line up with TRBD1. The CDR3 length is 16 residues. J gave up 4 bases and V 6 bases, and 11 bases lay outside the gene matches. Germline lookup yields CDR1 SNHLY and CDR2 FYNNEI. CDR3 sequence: CASRSLGTGQNQPQHF. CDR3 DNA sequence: TGTGCCAGCAGGTCCCTAGGGACAGGACAAAATCAGCCCCAGCATTTT.

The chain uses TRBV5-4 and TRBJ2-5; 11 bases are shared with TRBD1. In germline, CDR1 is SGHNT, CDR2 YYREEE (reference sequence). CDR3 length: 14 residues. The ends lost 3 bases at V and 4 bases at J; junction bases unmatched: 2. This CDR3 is CASSWGQGGETQYF. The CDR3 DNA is TGTGCCAGCAGCTGGGGACAGGGGGGAGAGACCCAGTACTTC.

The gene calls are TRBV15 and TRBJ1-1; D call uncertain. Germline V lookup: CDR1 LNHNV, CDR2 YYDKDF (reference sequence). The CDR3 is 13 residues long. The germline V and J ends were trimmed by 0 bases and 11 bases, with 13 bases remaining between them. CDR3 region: CATSRDGPGRAFF. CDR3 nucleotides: TGTGCCACCAGCAGAGACGGCCCCGGGAGGGCTTTCTTT.